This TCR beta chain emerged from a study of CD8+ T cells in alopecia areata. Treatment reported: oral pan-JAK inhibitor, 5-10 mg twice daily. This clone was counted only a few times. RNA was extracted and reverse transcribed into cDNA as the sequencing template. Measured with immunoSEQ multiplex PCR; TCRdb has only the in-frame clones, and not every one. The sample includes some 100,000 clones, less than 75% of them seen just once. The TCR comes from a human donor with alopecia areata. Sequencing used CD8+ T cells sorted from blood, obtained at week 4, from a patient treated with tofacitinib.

CDR3 sequence reads: CASSAWDRESVPQYF. CDR3 coding DNA: TGTGCCAGCAGCGCCTGGGACAGAGAATCTGTGCCCCAGTACTTC. The chain carries TRBV9 and TRBJ2-5; 7 positions match TRBD1. Germline V lookup: CDR1 SGDLS, CDR2 YYNGEE. This CDR3 spans 15 amino acids. The V gene end was trimmed by 3 bases and the J gene end by 9 bases; junction bases not matched to a gene: 14. Full variable domain (rest looked up from reference TRBV9 and TRBJ2-5): DSGVTQTPKHLITATGQRVTLRCSPRSGDLSVYWYQQSLDQGLQFLIQYYNGEERAKGNILERFSAQQFPDLHSELNLSSLELGDSALYFCASSAWDRESVPQYFGPGTRLLVL.